The entry below describes one T cell receptor (beta chain). At least ten counts were recorded for this clone. No antigen is known for it. Nothing much larger sits one base from this clone, and base qualities are not available. This entry belongs to a study of metastatic and nonmetastatic thyroid tumors (dated by TCRdb to about 2020). Context from the whole study: Repertoires were compared across peripheral blood and tumor or nodule tissue samples from malignant and benign thyroid patients.

Results and caveats for the whole study, not just this receptor: TCR beta diversity was reported as significantly higher in malignant tumors than in benign nodules, in both blood and tumor samples.

V is pared back by 1 base and J by 4 bases, with 11 bases lying between the germline termini. Including the terminal cysteine and phenylalanine, the CDR3 comprises 15 residues. Only the CDR3 portion is preserved as DNA: 45 bases, with reading frame beginning at the first base. CDR1 SGHTA and CDR2 FQGNSA were looked up in the germline V gene. No patient had received any treatment before thyroid surgery. The study retrospectively analysed patient clinical samples collected from about 2012 to 2019 using T-cell receptor beta sequencing. Library preparation employed PCR. Sequencing instrument: Illumina HiSeq 4000. The TCR beta-chain CDR3 region of each patient was profiled by high-throughput sequencing. Concerning the study's data processing: The researchers built a classifier to tell apart papillary thyroid cancer patients with distant metastasis, based on CDR3 differences among clinicopathological groups. To measure repertoire diversity the researchers used the Shannon index, while the Morisita-Horn index served to gauge how similar the tumor and blood repertoires were. TCRdb applied fastp at Q25 and MiXCR to the public reads, then kept only in-frame beta chains. The V and J calls and clone size are TCRdb's, not the authors'. This sample lists tens of thousands of clones; around 14% were detected once. Approximately 7% of the sample rests with the top ten.

This chain joins TRBV7-2 to TRBJ2-1; no D gene is confidently identified. The source of this sequence is a male donor with papillary thyroid cancer or a benign thyroid nodule (not recorded which). Some clones in this sample may be carry-over from other donors' samples. Source material: blood. This receptor carries the CDR3 CASSLGLGPYNEQFF. The sequenced DNA: TGTGCCAGCAGCTTAGGATTAGGCCCTTACAATGAGCAGTTCTTC.